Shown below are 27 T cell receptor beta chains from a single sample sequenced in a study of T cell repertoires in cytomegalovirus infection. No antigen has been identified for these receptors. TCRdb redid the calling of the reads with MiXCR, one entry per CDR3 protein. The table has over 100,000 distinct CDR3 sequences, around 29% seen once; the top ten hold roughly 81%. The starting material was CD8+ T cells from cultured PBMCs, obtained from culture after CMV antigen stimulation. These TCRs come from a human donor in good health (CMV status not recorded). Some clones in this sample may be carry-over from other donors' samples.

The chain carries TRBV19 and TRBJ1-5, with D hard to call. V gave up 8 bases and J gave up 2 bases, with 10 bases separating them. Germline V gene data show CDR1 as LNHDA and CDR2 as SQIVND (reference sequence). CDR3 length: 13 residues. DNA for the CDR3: TGTGCCAGTTCGGGGTATGGCAATCAGCCCCAGCATTTT. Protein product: CASSGYGNQPQHF.

The CDR3 region has the DNA TGCGCCAGCAGCCAAGATGACCTCAATCAGCCCCAGCATTTT. Its translation is CASSQDDLNQPQHF. The J gene is TRBJ1-5, the V gene TRBV4-1; no clear D gene. V lost 0 bases to trimming and J lost 3 bases, with 6 bases between them. The CDR3 runs 14 residues. Germline CDR1 MGHRA, CDR2 YSYEKL.

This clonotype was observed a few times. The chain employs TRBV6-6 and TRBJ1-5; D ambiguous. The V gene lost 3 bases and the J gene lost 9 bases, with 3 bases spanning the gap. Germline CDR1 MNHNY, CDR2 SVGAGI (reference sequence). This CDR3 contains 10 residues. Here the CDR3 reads CASSYWPQHF. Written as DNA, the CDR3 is TGTGCCAGCAGTTATTGGCCCCAGCATTTT.

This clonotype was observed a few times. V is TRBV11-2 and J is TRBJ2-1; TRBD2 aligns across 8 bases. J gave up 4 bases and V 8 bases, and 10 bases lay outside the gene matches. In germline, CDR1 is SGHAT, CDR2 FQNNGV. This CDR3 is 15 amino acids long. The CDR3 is CASREGLAIYNEQFF. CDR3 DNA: TGTGCCAGCCGGGAGGGGCTCGCCATTTACAATGAGCAGTTCTTC.

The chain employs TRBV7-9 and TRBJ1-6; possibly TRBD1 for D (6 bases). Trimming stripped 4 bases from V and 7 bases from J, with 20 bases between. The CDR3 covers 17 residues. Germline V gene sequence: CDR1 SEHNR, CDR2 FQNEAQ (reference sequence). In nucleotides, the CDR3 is TGTGCCAGCAGCTCTCCCGGGGGCGGGGATTGGAATTCACCCCTCCACTTT. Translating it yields CASSSPGGGDWNSPLHF.

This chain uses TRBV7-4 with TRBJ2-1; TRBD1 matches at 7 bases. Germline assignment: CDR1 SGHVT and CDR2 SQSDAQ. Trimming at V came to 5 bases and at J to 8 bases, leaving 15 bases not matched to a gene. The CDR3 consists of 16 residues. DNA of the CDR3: TGTGCCAGCAGCCAGTTAGGGGCAACAGGGGCGGATGAGCAGTTCTTC. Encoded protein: CASSQLGATGADEQFF.

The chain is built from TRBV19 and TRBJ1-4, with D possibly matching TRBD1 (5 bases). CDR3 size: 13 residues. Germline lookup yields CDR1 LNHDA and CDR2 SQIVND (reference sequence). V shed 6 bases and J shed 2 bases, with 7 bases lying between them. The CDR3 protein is CASRPGTNEKLFF. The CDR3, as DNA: TGTGCCAGTAGGCCAGGGACTAATGAAAAACTGTTTTTT.

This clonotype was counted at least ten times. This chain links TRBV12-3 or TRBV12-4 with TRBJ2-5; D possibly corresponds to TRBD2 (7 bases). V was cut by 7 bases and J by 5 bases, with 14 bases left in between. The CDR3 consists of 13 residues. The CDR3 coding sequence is TGTGCCAGCAACTCGGGGGGCACTGAGACCCAGTACTTC. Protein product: CASNSGGTETQYF.

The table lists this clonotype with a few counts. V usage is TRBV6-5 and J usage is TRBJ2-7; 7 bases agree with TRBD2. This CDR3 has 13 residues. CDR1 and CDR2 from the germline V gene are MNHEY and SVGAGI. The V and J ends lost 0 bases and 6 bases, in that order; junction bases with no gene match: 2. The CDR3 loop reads CASSYSGLPEQYF. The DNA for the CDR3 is TGTGCCAGCAGTTACTCGGGACTACCCGAGCAGTACTTC.

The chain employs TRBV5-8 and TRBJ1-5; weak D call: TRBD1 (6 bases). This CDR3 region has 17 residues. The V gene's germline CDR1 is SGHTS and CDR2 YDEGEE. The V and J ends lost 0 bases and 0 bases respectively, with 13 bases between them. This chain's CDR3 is CASSLGPDRYSNQPQHF. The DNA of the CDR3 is TGTGCCAGCAGCTTGGGGCCTGACAGGTATAGCAATCAGCCCCAGCATTTT.

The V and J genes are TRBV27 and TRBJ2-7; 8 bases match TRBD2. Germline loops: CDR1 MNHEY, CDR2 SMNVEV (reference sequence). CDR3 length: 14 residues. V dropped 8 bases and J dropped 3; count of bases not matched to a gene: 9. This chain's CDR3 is CASAGGDAYYEQYF. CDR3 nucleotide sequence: TGTGCCAGCGCCGGGGGGGATGCCTACTACGAGCAGTACTTC.

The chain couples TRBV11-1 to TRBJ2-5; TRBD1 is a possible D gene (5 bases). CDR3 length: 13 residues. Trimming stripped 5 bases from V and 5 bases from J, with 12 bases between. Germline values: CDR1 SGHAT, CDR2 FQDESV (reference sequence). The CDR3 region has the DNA TGTGCCAGCAGCCCCCAGGGCCACGAGACCCAGTACTTC. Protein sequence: CASSPQGHETQYF.

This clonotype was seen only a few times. CDR3 coding DNA: TGTGCCAGCAGCCCTCCTCCCCGGGGCAAAGAAGAGCAGTTCTTC. This gives the protein CASSPPPRGKEEQFF. This chain connects TRBV6-8 to TRBJ2-1; D is perhaps TRBD1 or TRBD2 (5 bases each). V gave up 6 bases and J gave up 10 bases, with 22 bases separating them. The CDR3 sequence is 15 residues long. CDR1 MNHGY and CDR2 SAAAGT come from the germline V gene.

DNA for the CDR3: TGCAGCGTTGGGAGCGGGGGGGCCCCCAATGAGCAGTTCTTC. As protein: CSVGSGGAPNEQFF. The chain has TRBV29-1 and TRBJ2-1; 10 nucleotides match TRBD2. Germline V gene data show CDR1 as SQVTM and CDR2 as ANQGSEA. The ends lost 4 bases at V and 6 bases at J; junction bases unmatched: 6. CDR3 size: 14 residues.

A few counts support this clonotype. The CDR3 sequence is CASSQDSGQAVYSYEQYF. The CDR3 coding sequence is TGTGCCAGCAGCCAAGATTCGGGACAGGCGGTTTACTCCTACGAGCAGTACTTC. The V and J genes are TRBV3-1 and TRBJ2-7; 8 positions match TRBD1. Germline assignment: CDR1 LGHDT and CDR2 YNNKEL (reference sequence). The CDR3 loop spans 18 amino acids. After removal of 0 bases from V and 0 bases from J, the junction contained 10 bases not matched to a gene.

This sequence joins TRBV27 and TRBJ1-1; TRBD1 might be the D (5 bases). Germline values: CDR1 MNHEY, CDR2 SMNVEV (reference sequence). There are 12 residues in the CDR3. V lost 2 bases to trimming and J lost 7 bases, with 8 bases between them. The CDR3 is CASSLTGGEAFF. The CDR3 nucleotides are TGTGCCAGCAGTTTAACGGGGGGTGAAGCTTTCTTT.

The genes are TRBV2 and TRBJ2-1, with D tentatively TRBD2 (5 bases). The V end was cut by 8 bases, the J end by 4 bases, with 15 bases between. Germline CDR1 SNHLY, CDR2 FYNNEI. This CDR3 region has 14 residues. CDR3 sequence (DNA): TGTGCCAGCGGACCTTACGGGGAGTACAATGAGCAGTTCTTC. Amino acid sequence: CASGPYGEYNEQFF. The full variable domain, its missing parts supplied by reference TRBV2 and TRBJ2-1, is EPEVTQTPSHQVTQMGQEVILRCVPISNHLYFYWYRQILGQKVEFLVSFYNNEISEKSEIFDDQFSVERPDGSNFTLKIRSTKLEDSAMYFCASGPYGEYNEQFFGPGTRLTVL.

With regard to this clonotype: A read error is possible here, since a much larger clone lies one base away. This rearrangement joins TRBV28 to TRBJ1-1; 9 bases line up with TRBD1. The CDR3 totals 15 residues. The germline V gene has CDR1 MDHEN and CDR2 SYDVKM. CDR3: CVSSLTGGMNTEAFF. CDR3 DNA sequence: TGTGTCAGCAGTCTCACAGGGGGCATGAACACTGAAGCTTTCTTT.

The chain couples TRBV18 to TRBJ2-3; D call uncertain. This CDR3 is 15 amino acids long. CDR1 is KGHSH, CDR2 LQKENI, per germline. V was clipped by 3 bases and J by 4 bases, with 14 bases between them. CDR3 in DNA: TGTGCCAGCTCACCTAACATAGATTATCCAGATACGCAGTATTTT. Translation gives CASSPNIDYPDTQYF.

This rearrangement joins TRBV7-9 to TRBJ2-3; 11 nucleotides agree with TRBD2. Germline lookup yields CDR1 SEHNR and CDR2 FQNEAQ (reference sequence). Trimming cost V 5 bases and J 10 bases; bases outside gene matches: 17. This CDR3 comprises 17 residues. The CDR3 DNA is TGTGCCAGCAGCCCAGTAGCGGGGGGGTTGGTGTTATGGGCGCAGTATTTT. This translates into CASSPVAGGLVLWAQYF.

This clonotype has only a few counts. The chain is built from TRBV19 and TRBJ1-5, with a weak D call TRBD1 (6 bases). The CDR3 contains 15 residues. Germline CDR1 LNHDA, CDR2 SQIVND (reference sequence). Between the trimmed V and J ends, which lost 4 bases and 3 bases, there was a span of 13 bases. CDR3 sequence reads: CASSTMTGSNQPQHF. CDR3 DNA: TGTGCCAGTAGTACGATGACAGGTTCCAATCAGCCCCAGCATTTT. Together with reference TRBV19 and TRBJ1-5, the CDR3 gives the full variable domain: DGGITQSPKYLFRKEGQNVTLSCEQNLNHDAMYWYRQDPGQGLRLIYYSQIVNDFQKGDIAEGYSVSREKKESFPLTVTSAQKNPTAFYLCASSTMTGSNQPQHFGDGTRLSIL.

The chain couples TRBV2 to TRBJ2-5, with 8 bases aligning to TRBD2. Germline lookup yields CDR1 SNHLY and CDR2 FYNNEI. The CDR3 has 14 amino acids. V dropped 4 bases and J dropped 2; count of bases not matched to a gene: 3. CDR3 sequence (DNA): TGTGCCAGCAGTGGTAGCGGGGATCAAGAGACCCAGTACTTC. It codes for CASSGSGDQETQYF.

CDR3 loop: CASTAPRVYEQYF. The CDR3, as DNA: TGTGCCAGCACGGCCCCCAGGGTCTACGAGCAGTACTTC. The V and J genes are TRBV28 and TRBJ2-7; possible D gene TRBD1, 5 bases. CDR3 length: 13 amino acids. The V and J ends lost 7 bases and 3 bases respectively, with 13 bases between them. From germline, CDR1 is MDHEN and CDR2 SYDVKM.

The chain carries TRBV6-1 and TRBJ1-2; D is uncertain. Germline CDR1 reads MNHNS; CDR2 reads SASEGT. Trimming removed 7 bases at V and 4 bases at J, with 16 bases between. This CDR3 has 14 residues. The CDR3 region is CASTKPDDSYGYTF. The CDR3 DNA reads TGTGCCAGCACCAAACCGGATGATTCCTATGGCTACACCTTC.

Written as DNA, the CDR3 is TGTGCCAGCAGCGCCGGGACCTTCTCCTACGAGCAGTACTTC. The encoded protein is CASSAGTFSYEQYF. The chain links TRBV9 to TRBJ2-7; possibly TRBD1 or TRBD2 for D (5 bases each). The CDR3 runs to 14 residues. Germline-derived CDR1 and CDR2 are SGDLS and YYNGEE. Trimming shortened V by 3 bases and J by 0 bases, and 10 bases separated the two germline ends.

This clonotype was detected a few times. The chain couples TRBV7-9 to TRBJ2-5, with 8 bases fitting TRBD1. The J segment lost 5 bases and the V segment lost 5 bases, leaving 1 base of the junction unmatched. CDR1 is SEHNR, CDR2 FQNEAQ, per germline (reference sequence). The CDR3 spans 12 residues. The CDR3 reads CASSGDRETQYF. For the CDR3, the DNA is TGTGCCAGCAGCGGGGACAGGGAGACCCAGTACTTC.

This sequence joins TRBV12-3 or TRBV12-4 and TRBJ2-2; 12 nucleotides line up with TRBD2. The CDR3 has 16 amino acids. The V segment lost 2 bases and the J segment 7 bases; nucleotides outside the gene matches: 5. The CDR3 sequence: CASSLPTSGGRGELFF. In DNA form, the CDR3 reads TGTGCCAGCAGTTTACCGACTAGCGGGGGCCGCGGGGAGCTGTTTTTT.